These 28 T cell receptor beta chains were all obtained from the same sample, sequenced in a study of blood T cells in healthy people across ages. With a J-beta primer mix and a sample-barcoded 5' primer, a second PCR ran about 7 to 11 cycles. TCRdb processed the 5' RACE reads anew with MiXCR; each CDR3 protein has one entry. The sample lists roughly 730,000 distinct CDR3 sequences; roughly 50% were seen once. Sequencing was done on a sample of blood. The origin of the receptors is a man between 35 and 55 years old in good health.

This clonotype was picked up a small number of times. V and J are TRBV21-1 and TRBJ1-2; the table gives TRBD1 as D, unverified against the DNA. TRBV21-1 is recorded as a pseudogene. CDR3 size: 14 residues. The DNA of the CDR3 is TGTGCCAGCAGCTGTCCCCCAGGGAACTATGGCTACACCTTC. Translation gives CASSCPPGNYGYTF.

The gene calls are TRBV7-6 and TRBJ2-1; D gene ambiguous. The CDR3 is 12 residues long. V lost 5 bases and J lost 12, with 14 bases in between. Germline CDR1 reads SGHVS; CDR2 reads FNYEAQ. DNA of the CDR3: TGTGCCAGCAGCCCAAGAGGAAGGACGCAGTTCTTC. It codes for CASSPRGRTQFF.

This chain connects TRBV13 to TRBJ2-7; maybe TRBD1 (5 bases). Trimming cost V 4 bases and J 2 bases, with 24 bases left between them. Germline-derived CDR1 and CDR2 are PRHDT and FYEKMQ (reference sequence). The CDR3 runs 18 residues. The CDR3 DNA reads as TGTGCCAGCAGCTCCTTCAGCCGGGCCCTAGGGGATCCCTACGAGCAGTACTTC. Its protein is CASSSFSRALGDPYEQYF.

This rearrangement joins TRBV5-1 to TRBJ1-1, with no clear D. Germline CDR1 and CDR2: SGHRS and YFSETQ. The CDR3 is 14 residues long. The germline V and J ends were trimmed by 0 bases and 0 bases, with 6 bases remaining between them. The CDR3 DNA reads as TGCGCCAGCAGCTTGGACCTACTGAACACTGAAGCTTTCTTT. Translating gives CASSLDLLNTEAFF.

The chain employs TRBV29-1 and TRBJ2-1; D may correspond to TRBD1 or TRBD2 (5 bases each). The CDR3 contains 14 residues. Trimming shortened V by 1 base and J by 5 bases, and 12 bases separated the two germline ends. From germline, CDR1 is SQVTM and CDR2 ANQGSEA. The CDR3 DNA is TGCAGCGTTGAAGGAGGGGTTACAAACAATGAGCAGTTCTTC. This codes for CSVEGGVTNNEQFF.

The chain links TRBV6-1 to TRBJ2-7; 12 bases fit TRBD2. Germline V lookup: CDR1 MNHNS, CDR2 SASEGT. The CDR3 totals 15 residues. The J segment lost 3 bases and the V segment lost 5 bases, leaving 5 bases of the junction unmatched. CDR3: CASSTSGGSNYEQYF. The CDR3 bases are TGTGCCAGCAGTACTAGCGGGGGGTCGAACTACGAGCAGTACTTC.

The CDR3 sequence is CASSLGSQGKETQYF. DNA for the CDR3: TGCGCCAGCAGCTTGGGATCACAGGGGAAAGAGACCCAGTACTTC. The V call is TRBV5-1, the J call TRBJ2-7; 7 bases match TRBD1. The DNA end lines up better with TRBJ2-5; the J call may be wrong. The length of the CDR3 is 15 residues. Germline V gives CDR1 SGHRS, CDR2 YFSETQ.

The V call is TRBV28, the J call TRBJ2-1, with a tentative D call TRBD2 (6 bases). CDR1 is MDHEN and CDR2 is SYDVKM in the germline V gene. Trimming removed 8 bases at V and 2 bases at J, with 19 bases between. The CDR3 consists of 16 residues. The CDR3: CASPPEGRTTYNEQFF. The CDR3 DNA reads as TGTGCCAGCCCCCCCGAGGGACGGACTACCTACAATGAGCAGTTCTTC.

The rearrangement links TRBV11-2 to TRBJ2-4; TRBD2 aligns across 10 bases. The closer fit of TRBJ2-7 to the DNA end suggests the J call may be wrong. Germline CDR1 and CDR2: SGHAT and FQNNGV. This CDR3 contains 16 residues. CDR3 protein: CASSRTSGASSYEQYF. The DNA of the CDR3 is TGTGCCAGCAGCCGAACTAGCGGGGCCAGCTCCTACGAGCAGTACTTC.

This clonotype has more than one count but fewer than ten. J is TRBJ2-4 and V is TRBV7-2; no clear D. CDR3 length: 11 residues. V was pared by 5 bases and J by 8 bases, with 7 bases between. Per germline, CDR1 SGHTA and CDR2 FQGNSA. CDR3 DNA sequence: TGTGCCAGCAGCCGGAAGGACATTCAGTACTTC. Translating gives CASSRKDIQYF.

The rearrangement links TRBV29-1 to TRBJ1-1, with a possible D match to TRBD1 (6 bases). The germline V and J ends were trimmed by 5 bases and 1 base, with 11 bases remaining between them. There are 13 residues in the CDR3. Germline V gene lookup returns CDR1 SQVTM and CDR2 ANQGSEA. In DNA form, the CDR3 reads TGCAGCGTTATGACAGGCGCGAACACTGAAGCTTTCTTT. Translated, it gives CSVMTGANTEAFF.

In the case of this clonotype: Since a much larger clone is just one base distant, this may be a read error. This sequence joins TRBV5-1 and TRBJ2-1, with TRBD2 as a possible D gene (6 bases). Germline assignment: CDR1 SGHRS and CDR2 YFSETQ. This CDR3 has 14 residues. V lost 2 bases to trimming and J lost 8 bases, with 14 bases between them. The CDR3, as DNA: TGCGCCAGCAGCTTTGGTCAGGGAGGTTATGAGCAGTTCTTC. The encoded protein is CASSFGQGGYEQFF.

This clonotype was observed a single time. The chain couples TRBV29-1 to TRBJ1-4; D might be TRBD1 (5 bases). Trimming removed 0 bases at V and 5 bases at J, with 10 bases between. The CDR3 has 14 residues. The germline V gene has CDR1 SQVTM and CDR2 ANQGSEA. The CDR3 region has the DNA TGCAGCGTTGAAGAGACGGGGACCAATGAAAAACTGTTTTTT. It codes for CSVEETGTNEKLFF.

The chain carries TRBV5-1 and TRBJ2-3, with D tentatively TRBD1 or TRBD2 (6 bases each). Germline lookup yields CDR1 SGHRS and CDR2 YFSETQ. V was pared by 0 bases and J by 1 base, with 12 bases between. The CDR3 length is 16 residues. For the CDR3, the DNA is TGCGCCAGCAGCTTGGCCGCCGGGGGCCGCACAGATACGCAGTATTTT. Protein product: CASSLAAGGRTDTQYF. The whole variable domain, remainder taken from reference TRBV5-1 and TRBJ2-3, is KAGVTQTPRYLIKTRGQQVTLSCSPISGHRSVSWYQQTPGQGLQFLFEYFSETQRNKGNFPGRFSGRQFSNSRSEMNVSTLELGDSALYLCASSLAAGGRTDTQYFGPGTRLTVL.

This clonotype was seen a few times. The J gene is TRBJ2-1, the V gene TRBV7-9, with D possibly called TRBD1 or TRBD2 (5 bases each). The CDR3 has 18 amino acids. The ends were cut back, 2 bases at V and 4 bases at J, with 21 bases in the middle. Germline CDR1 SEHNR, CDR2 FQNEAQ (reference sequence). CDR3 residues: CASSLRGQPREFYNEQFF. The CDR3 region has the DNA TGTGCCAGCAGCTTAAGGGGCCAACCCCGGGAATTTTACAATGAGCAGTTCTTC.

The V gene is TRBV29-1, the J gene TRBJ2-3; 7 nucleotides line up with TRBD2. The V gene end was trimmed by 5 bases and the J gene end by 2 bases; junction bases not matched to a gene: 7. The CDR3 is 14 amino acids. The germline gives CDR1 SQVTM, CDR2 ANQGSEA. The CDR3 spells CSVLMGGVTDTQYF. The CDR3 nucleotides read TGCAGCGTTCTCATGGGGGGGGTCACAGATACGCAGTATTTT.

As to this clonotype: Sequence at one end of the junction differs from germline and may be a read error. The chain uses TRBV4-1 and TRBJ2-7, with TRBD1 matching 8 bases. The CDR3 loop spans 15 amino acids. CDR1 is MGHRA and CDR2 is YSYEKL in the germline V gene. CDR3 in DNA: TGCGCCAGCAGTCCCGTTACCGGGACAGGCTACGAGCGGTACTTC. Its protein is CASSPVTGTGYERYF.

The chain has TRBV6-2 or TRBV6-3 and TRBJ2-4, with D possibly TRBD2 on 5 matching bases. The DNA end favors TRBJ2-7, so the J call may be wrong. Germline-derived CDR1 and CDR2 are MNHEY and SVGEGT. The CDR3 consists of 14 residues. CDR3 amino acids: CASSSTRALSEQYF. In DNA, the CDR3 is TGTGCCAGCAGTTCTACTAGGGCCCTGAGCGAGCAGTACTTC.

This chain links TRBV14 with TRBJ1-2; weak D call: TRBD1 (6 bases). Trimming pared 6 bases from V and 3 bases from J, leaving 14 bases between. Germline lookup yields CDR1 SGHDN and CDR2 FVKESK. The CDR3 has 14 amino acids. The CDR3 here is CASSSGGYDYGYTF. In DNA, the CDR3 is TGTGCCAGCAGTTCGGGGGGCTATGACTATGGCTACACCTTC.

Here the CDR3 DNA reads TGTGCCAGCCACAGGGCGAATAATTCACCCCTCCACTTT. Its protein is CASHRANNSPLHF. The J gene is TRBJ1-6, the V gene TRBV6-6; possibly TRBD1 for D (6 bases). CDR3 length: 13 residues. CDR1 and CDR2 (germline): MNHNY, SVGAGI (reference sequence). Trimming removed 8 bases at V and 5 bases at J, with 10 bases between.

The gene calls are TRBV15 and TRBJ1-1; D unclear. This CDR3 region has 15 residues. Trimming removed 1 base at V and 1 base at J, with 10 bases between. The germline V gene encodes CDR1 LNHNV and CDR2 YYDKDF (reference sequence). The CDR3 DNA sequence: TGTGCCACCAGCAGAGTTTCGGGGTCGAACACTGAAGCTTTCTTT. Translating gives CATSRVSGSNTEAFF.

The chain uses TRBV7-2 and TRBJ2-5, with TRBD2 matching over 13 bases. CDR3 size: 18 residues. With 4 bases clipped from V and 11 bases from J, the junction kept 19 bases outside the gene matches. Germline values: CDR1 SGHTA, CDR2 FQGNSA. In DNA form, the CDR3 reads TGTGCCAGCAGCTCCTCCACTAGCGGGGGGGCCCCCTTCAATGAGCAGTACTTC. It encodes CASSSSTSGGAPFNEQYF. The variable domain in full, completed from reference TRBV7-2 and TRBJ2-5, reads GAGVSQSPSNKVTEKGKDVELRCDPISGHTALYWYRQSLGQGLEFLIYFQGNSAPDKSGLPSDRFSAERTGGSVSTLTIQRTQQEDSAVYLCASSSSTSGGAPFNEQYFGPGTRLLVL.

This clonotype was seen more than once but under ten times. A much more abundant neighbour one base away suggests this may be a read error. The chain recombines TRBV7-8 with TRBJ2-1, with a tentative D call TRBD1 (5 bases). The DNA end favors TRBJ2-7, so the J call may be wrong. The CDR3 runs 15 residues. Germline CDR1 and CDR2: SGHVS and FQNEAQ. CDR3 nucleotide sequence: TGTGCCAGCAGCCCCCCTAGGGGCTCCTACAATGAGCAGTACTTC. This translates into CASSPPRGSYNEQYF.

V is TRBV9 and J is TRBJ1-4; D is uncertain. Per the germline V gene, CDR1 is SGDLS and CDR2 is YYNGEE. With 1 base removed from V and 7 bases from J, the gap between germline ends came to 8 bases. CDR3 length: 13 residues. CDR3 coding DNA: TGTGCCAGCAGCGTACGGGGAGGTGAAAAACTGTTTTTT. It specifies CASSVRGGEKLFF.

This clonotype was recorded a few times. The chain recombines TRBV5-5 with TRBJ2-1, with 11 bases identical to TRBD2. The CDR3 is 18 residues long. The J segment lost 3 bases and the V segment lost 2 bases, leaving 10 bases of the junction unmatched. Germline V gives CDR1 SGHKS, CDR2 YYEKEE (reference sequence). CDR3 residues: CASSFSVGLADLYNEQFF. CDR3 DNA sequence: TGTGCCAGCAGCTTTTCTGTGGGACTAGCGGACCTCTACAATGAGCAGTTCTTC.

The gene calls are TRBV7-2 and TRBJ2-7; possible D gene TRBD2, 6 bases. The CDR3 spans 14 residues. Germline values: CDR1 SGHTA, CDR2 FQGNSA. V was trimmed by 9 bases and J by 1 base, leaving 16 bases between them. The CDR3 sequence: CASSRTRGSYEQYF. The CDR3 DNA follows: TGTGCCAGTAGCCGCACCCGGGGGTCCTACGAGCAGTACTTC.

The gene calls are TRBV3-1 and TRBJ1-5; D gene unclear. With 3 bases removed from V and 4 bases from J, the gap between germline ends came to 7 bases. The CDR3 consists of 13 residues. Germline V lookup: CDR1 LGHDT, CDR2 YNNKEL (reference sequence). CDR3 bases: TGTGCCAGCAGCCAGGCCGGGAATCAGCCCCAGCATTTT. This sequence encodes CASSQAGNQPQHF.

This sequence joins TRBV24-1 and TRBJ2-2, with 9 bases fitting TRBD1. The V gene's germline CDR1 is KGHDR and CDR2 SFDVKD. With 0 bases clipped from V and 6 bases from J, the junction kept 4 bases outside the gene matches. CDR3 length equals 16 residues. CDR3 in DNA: TGTGCCACCAGTGATTTGAACAGGGGGCCCGCCGGGGAGCTGTTTTTT. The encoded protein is CATSDLNRGPAGELFF.